This T cell receptor beta chain originates from a study of shared clonotypes between healthy human individuals. Germline V gives CDR1 LNHDA, CDR2 SQIVND (reference sequence). V shed 3 bases and J shed 0 bases, with 15 bases lying between them. There are 16 residues in the CDR3. Remarks on this clone: No antigen is known for it.

Subsets obtained from CD4+ cells comprised CD45RA+ naive and CD45RA-negative memory cells. At deep level, the assay was performed. Libraries were prepared by immunoSEQ multiplex PCR; TCRdb keeps only in-frame clonotypes and omits some of them. The sample comprises 2 million to 2.5 million clones, over 90% of which are singletons, and 0.3% to 0.4% rests with the top ten. Notes on the study in general: Naive subsets usually exceeded memory subsets in estimated richness. For naive CD4 cells, roughly 5% of clonotypes were shared across a handful of donors.

The TCR was taken from a man younger than 30 in good health. Some clones in this sample may be carry-over from other donors' samples. The chain has TRBV19 and TRBJ2-7; D is perhaps TRBD2 (5 bases). The sample comprised naive CD4+ T cells from PBMCs. Subset in this sample: CD45RA+ positively selected. DNA for the CDR3: TGTGCCAGTAGTATGGGGTGGCGGGTCGCCTCCTACGAGCAGTACTTC. It translates to CASSMGWRVASYEQYF.